This T cell receptor beta chain originates from a study of T cell clonotyping in hematopoietic cell transplantation. This table comes from immunoSEQ multiplex PCR, and its TCRdb copy is limited to in-frame clones, with some not included. The profile shows 9,000 or so clones, 65% to 90% of them singletons. This sample comprised PBMCs, obtained 180 days after allogeneic stem cell transplant. This TCR was recovered from a female patient younger than 45 who had an allogeneic stem cell transplant, so the T cells may come from the graft donor. Some clones in this sample may be carry-over from other donors' samples.

CDR3 in amino acids: CASSQGLAGFRSGANVLTF. CDR3 bases: TGTGCCAGCAGCCAAGGCCTAGCGGGGTTCCGCTCTGGGGCCAACGTCCTGACTTTC. The genes are TRBV14 and TRBJ2-6; 9 bases line up with TRBD2. The ends lost 1 base at V and 0 bases at J; junction bases unmatched: 7. The CDR3 covers 19 residues. Germline V gene data show CDR1 as SGHDN and CDR2 as FVKESK. The full variable domain, in which reference TRBV14 and TRBJ2-6 provide the parts outside the CDR3, is EAGVTQFPSHSVIEKGQTVTLRCDPISGHDNLYWYRRVMGKEIKFLLHFVKESKQDESGMPNNRFLAERTGGTYSTLKVQPAELEDSGVYFCASSQGLAGFRSGANVLTFGAGSRLTVL.